This T cell receptor (beta chain) appears in the sequencing data of a study of T cell responses to AZD1222 COVID-19 vaccine. Study results and limitations: After the peak T cell response, and only then, were repertoires sampled. The study found Spike-specific TCR breadth and depth rose after two AZD1222 doses. Donors were mostly white British, more females; clonal diversity possibly underestimated. Across the whole spike, CD4 TCRs peaked at regions 160-218 and 743-854.

Profiling relied on immunoSEQ multiplex PCR, and the TCRdb table lists in-frame clones only, not all of them. The table includes 100,000 or so clones, approximately 87% detected once. As for this clone: Its target is unknown.

Germline V gene data show CDR1 as SGHDT and CDR2 as YYEEEE. Trimming pared 6 bases from V and 5 bases from J, leaving 14 bases between. The CDR3 spans 13 residues. The V call is TRBV5-6, the J call TRBJ1-1, with unresolved D. The origin of this receptor is an adult in good health. The sample was peripheral blood, taken on day 0 of MenACWY control vaccination. CDR3 in DNA: TGTGCCAGCACCTACGGACCGGAGACTGAAGCTTTCTTT. This gives the protein CASTYGPETEAFF. Using reference TRBV5-6 and TRBJ1-1 for the parts outside the CDR3, the full variable domain is DAGVTQSPTHLIKTRGQQVTLRCSPKSGHDTVSWYQQALGQGPQFIFQYYEEEERQRGNFPDRFSGHQFPNYSSELNVNALLLGDSALYLCASTYGPETEAFFGQGTRLTVV.